This T cell receptor (beta chain) was retrieved from a study of ipilimumab plus nivolumab after autologous stem cell transplantation. Study-wide context: The myeloma group: high-risk transplant-naive, or relapse within 3 years after first autologous transplant.

Checkpoint therapy with ipilimumab 1 mg/kg began 14 to 28 days after transplant. Patients received nivolumab 3 mg/kg at weeks 1, 4, 7, 10, then fortnightly to week 26. Study conclusions and caveats: TCR repertoire, Treg phenotype and gut microbiota reportedly support more study of this approach.

This clone was found once. Its antigen is as yet unknown. Data came from immunoSEQ multiplex PCR; TCRdb stores just in-frame clones and leaves some out. The top ten hold roughly 0.9% of the sample, which has about 40,000 clones, nearly 95% seen once. The source material was PBMCs, sampled in a trial of ipilimumab plus nivolumab as post-transplant consolidation. The receptor was isolated from a male donor with multiple myeloma.

The DNA for the CDR3 is TGCGCCAGCGAAGCCACTAGCGGGGTGGATACGCAGTATTTT. Protein product: CASEATSGVDTQYF. The genes are TRBV5-1 and TRBJ2-3; 10 positions match TRBD2. The J segment lost 6 bases and the V segment lost 7 bases, leaving 8 bases of the junction unmatched. This CDR3 spans 14 amino acids. CDR1 and CDR2 (germline): SGHRS, YFSETQ.